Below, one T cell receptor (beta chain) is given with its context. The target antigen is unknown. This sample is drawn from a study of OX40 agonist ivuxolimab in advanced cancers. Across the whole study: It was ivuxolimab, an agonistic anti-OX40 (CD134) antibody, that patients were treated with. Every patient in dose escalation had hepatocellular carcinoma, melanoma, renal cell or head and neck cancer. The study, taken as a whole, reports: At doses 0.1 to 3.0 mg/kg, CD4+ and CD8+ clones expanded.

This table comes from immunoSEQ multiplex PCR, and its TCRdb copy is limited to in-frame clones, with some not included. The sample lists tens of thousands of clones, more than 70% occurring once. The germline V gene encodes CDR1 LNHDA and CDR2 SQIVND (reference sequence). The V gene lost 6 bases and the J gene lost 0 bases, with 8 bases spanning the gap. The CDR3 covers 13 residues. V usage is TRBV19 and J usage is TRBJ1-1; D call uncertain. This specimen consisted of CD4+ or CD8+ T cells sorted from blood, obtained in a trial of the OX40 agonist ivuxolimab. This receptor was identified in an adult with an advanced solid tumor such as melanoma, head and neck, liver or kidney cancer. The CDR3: CASRLVVNTEAFF. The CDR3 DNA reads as TGTGCCAGTAGGCTGGTCGTGAACACTGAAGCTTTCTTT.